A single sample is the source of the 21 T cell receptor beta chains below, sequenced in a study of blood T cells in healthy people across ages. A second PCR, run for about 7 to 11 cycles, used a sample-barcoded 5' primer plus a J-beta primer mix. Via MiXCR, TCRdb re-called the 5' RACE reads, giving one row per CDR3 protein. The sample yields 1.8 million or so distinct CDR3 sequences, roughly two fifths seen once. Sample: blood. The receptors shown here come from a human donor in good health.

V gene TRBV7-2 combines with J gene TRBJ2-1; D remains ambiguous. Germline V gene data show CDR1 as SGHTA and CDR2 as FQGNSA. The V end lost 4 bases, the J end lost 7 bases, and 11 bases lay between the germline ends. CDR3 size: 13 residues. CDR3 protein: CASSSALGNEQFF. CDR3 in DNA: TGTGCCAGCAGCTCAGCCCTGGGGAATGAGCAGTTCTTC.

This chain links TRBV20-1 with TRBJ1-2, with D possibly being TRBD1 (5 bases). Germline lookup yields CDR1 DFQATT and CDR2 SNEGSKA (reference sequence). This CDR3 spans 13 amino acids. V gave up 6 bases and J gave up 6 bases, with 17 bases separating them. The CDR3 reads CSARNDLGHGYTF. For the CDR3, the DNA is TGCAGTGCGAGGAACGATTTGGGGCATGGCTACACCTTC.

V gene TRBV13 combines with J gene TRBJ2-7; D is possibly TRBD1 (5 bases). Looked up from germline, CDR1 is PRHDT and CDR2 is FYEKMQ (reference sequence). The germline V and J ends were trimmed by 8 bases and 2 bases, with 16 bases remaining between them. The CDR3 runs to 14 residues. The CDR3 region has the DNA TGTGCCAGCGCTCCAGGTTGGGGCACCTACGAGCAGTACTTC. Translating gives CASAPGWGTYEQYF.

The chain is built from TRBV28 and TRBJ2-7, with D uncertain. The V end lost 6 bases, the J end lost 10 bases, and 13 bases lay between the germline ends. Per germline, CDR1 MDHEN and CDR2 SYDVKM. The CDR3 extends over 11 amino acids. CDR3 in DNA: TGTGCCAGCAGCCGACATCTTCCCCAGTACTTC. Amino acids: CASSRHLPQYF.

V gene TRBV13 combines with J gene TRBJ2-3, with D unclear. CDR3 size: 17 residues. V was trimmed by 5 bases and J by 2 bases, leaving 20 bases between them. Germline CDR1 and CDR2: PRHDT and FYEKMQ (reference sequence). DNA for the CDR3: TGTGCCAGCAGCACCCACACCGAGCCGGCCTTCACAGATACGCAGTATTTT. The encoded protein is CASSTHTEPAFTDTQYF.

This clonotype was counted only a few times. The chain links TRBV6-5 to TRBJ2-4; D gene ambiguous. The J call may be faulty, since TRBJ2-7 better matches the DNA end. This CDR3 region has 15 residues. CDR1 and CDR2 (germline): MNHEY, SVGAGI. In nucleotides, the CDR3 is TGTGCCAGCAGTTACTCTACCCCCATGCCTTACGAGCAGTACTTC. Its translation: CASSYSTPMPYEQYF.

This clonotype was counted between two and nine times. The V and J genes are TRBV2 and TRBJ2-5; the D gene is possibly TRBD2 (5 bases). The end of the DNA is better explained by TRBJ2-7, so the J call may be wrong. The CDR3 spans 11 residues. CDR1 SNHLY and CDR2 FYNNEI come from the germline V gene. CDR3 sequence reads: CASSETNEQYF. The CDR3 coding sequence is TGTGCCAGCAGTGAGACTAACGAGCAGTACTTC.

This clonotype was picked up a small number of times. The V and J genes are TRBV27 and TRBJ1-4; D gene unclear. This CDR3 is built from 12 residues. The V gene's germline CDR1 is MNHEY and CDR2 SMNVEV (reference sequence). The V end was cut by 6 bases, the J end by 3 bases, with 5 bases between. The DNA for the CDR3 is TGTGCCAGCAGGGCGGCTAATGAAAAACTGTTTTTT. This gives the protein CASRAANEKLFF.

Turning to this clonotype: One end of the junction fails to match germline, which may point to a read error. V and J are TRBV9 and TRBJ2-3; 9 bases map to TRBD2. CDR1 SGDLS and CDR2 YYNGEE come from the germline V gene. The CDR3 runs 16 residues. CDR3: CAGSGRAGGSTDTQYF. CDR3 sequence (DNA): TGTGCCGGCAGCGGAAGGGCGGGGGGGAGCACAGATACGCAGTATTTT.

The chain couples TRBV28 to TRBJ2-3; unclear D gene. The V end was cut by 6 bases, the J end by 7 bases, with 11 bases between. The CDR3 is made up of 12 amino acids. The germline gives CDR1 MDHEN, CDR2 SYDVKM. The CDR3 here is CASRLGRNTQYF. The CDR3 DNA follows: TGTGCCAGCAGATTAGGGCGAAATACGCAGTATTTT.

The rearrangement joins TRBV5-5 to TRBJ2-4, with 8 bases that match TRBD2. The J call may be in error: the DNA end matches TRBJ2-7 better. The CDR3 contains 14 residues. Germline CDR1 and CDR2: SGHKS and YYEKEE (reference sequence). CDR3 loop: CASSPGGGSPEQYF. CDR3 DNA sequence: TGTGCCAGCAGCCCGGGAGGGGGGTCCCCCGAGCAGTACTTC.

CDR3 sequence: CSARATSRPPDTQYF. The CDR3 DNA is TGCAGTGCTAGAGCAACCTCAAGGCCCCCAGATACGCAGTATTTT. V is TRBV20-1 and J is TRBJ2-3; D gene uncertain. Trimming cost V 1 base and J 4 bases, with 15 bases left between them. From germline, CDR1 is DFQATT and CDR2 SNEGSKA (reference sequence). CDR3 size: 15 residues.

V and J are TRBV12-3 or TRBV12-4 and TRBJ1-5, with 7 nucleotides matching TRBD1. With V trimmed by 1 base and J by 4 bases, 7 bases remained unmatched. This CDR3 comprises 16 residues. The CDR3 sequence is CASSLDATGRNQPQHF. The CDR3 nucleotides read TGTGCCAGCAGTTTAGACGCGACAGGGAGAAATCAGCCCCAGCATTTT.

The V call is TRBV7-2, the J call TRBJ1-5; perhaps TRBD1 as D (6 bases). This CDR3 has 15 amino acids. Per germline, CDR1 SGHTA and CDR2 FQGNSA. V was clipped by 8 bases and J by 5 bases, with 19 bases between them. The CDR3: CASGLGRTDDQPQHF. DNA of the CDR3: TGTGCCAGCGGCCTAGGGAGGACAGATGATCAGCCCCAGCATTTT. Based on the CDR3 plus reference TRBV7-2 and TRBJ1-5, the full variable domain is GAGVSQSPSNKVTEKGKDVELRCDPISGHTALYWYRQSLGQGLEFLIYFQGNSAPDKSGLPSDRFSAERTGGSVSTLTIQRTQQEDSAVYLCASGLGRTDDQPQHFGDGTRLSIL.

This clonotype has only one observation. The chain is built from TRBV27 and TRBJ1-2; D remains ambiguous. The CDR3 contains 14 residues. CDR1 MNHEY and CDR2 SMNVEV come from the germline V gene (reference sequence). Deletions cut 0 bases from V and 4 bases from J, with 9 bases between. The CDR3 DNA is TGTGCCAGCAGTTTATCGGTGGAGGGCTATGGCTACACCTTC. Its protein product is CASSLSVEGYGYTF.

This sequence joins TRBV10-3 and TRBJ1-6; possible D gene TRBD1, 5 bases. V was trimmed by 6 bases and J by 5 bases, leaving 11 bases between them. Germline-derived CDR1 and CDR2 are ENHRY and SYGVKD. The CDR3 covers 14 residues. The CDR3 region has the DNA TGTGCCATCAGACCGACAGCAGATAATTCACCCCTCCACTTT. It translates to CAIRPTADNSPLHF.

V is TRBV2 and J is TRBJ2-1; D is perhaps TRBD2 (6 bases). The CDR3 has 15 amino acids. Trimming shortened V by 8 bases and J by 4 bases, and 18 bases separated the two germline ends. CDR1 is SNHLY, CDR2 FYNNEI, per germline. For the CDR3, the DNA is TGTGCCAGCGCTTGGAGGGTGTGGGGGTACAATGAGCAGTTCTTC. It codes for CASAWRVWGYNEQFF.

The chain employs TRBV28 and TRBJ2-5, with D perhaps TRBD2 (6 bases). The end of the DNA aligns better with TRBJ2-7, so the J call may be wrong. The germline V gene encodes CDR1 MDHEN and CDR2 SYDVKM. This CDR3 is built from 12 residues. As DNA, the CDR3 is TGTGCCAGCAGTCCCCACGGGGGCGAGCAGTACTTC. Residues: CASSPHGGEQYF.

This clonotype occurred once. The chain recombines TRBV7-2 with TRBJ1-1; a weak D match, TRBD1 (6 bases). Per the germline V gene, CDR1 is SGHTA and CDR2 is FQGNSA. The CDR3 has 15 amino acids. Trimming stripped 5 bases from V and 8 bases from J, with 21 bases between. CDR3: CASSPSGFGGWEAFF. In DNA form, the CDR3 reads TGTGCCAGCAGCCCCTCTGGGTTTGGGGGCTGGGAAGCTTTCTTT.

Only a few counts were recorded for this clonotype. CDR3 DNA: TGTGCCAGCAGCTTAGTAACGGGCGAGAATTCACCCCTCCACTTT. Its protein is CASSLVTGENSPLHF. The gene calls are TRBV7-6 and TRBJ1-6; D is unresolved. V was pared by 1 base and J by 7 bases, with 11 bases between. The CDR3 sequence is 15 residues long. Germline V lookup: CDR1 SGHVS, CDR2 FNYEAQ. Complete variable domain (other parts from reference TRBV7-6 and TRBJ1-6): GAGVSQSPRYKVTKRGQDVALRCDPISGHVSLYWYRQALGQGPEFLTYFNYEAQQDKSGLPNDRFSAERPEGSISTLTIQRTEQRDSAMYRCASSLVTGENSPLHFGNGTRLTVT.

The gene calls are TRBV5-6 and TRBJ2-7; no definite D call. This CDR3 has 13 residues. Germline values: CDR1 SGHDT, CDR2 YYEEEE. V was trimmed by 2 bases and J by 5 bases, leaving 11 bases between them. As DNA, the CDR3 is TGTGCCAGCAGCTTTCTGTGGGGTGACGAGCAGTACTTC. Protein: CASSFLWGDEQYF.